This is a list of T cell receptor beta chains from one sample in a study of human T cells and chemical hapten exposure. Each CDR3 protein gets one entry after TCRdb re-called the RACE reads with MiXCR. The data show some 380,000 distinct CDR3 sequences, with more than 4.5% seen just once and about 2.1% held by the top ten. The sequencing used whole blood, collected in connection with sensitization to the hapten diphenylcyclopropenone (DPC). Receptor source: a woman between 45 and 60 years old with alopecia areata. Some clones in this sample may be carry-over from other donors' samples. The CDR3 runs from the conserved cysteine through the conserved F or W. Some rows mark clone size as missing; the rest say once, few, many or name a class of expanded clone.

CDR3 length	V gene	clone size	J gene	CDR3 protein
17	TRBV24-1	NA	TRBJ2-1	CATSDLPSGRAPGEQFF
14	TRBV29-1	NA	TRBJ1-1	CSVEPRSMNTEAFF
14	TRBV15	NA	TRBJ1-2	CATSRRGANYGYTF
14	TRBV29-1	NA	TRBJ2-7	CSALPAGGNYEQYF
14	TRBV29-1	many	TRBJ1-1	CSVVPKVGATEAFF
13	TRBV20-1	many	TRBJ1-2	CSASQGTDYGYTF
14	TRBV11-2	many	TRBJ1-1	CASSLERLNTEAFF
15	TRBV14	many	TRBJ2-3	CASSFGTSVRDTQYF
12	TRBV7-9	many	TRBJ2-7	CASSRLSYEQYF
17	TRBV24-1	many	TRBJ2-5	CATSDPRTGPGIETQYF
12	TRBV6-5	few	TRBJ2-1	CASSPPGAEQFF
16	TRBV20-1	few	TRBJ1-5	CSARDTIRGYNQPQHF
11	TRBV25-1	many	TRBJ2-3	CASSPGGTQYF
15	TRBV27	NA	TRBJ2-1	CASSIAGPPHNEQFF
11	TRBV18	many	TRBJ2-1	CASSPGAEQFF
13	TRBV11-2	many	TRBJ2-3	CASSLVVADTQYF
15	TRBV5-1	NA	TRBJ2-3	CASSIRQGSTDTQYF
17	TRBV6-1	NA	TRBJ2-1	CASRGGEAGLVYNEQFF
17	TRBV28	many	TRBJ1-2	CASSSAPGQGGSYGYTF
14	TRBV15	NA	TRBJ2-7	CATSWSGQGYEQYF
14	TRBV12-3/TRBV12-4	many	TRBJ1-2	CASRPESGTYGYTF
17	TRBV20-1	few	TRBJ2-1	CSATSPSSGGFYNEQFF
16	TRBV5-1	few	TRBJ2-5	CASSLIRTLGGETQYF
15	TRBV29-1	many	TRBJ2-6	CSVGDRGSGANVLTF
15	TRBV28	once	TRBJ2-7	CASSVQGARLVEQYF
15	TRBV15	many	TRBJ2-1	CATSRDSGHGGEQFF
15	TRBV20-1	NA	TRBJ1-1	CSAPHPQGLNTEAFF
12	TRBV11-2	NA	TRBJ2-1	CASSLGGTSWFF
15	TRBV4-3	NA	TRBJ2-3	CASSQEFVFTDTQYF
13	TRBV2	many	TRBJ1-5	CASATGRNQPQHF
17	TRBV4-2	few	TRBJ2-7	CASSQIPEDYRIYEQYF
15	TRBV12-3/TRBV12-4	NA	TRBJ1-1	CASSFTGAVNTEAFF
14	TRBV6-2/TRBV6-3	many	TRBJ2-1	CASSSGARLNEQFF
12	TRBV9	few	TRBJ1-4	CASSVYGTELFF
15	TRBV18	many	TRBJ2-1	CASSRASGGYNEQFF
16	TRBV25-1	many	TRBJ2-7	CASSEYKPGISHEQYF
13	TRBV28	many	TRBJ2-7	CASSLPHSYEQYF
10	TRBV20-1	few	TRBJ1-1	CSARGTYAFF
16	TRBV18	few	TRBJ2-3	CASSPGGVAQGDTQYF
13	TRBV3-1	many	TRBJ1-1	CASSYGQGKEAFF
16	TRBV3-1	many	TRBJ2-3	CASNWGSGSGTDTQYF
11	TRBV18	many	TRBJ1-1	CASSPRAEAFF
15	TRBV20-1	few	TRBJ2-1	CSAPSAGGPYNEQFF
16	TRBV11-2	many	TRBJ2-1	CASSTARAGWANEQFF
15	TRBV7-9	many	TRBJ2-1	CASSLGSGGYNEQFF
13	TRBV20-1	NA	TRBJ2-1	CSATGQGSNEQFF
15	TRBV7-2	many	TRBJ2-7	CASSLGGSGSYEQYF
13	TRBV27	many	TRBJ1-4	CASSAASREKLFF
12	TRBV28	NA	TRBJ1-1	CATGLSNTEAFF
15	TRBV5-1	NA	TRBJ2-3	CASSLEFRAKDTQYF
12	TRBV7-2	many	TRBJ2-3	CASSFTDFRQYF
12	TRBV2	NA	TRBJ2-2	CASSVRGRELFF
16	TRBV27	NA	TRBJ2-1	CASARLGTSGGNEQFF
13	TRBV12-3/TRBV12-4	many	TRBJ1-5	CASCSRDDQPQHF
11	TRBV6-2/TRBV6-3	few	TRBJ1-2	CATVDSYGYTF